The 9 T cell receptor beta chains below come from one sample, sequenced in a study of T-cell reconstitution after alpha-beta-depleted transplantation in children. The TCRbeta library incorporated unique molecular identifiers. TCRdb itself ran the PCR reads through MiXCR, one entry per CDR3 protein. Of 250,000 or so distinct CDR3 sequences detected, roughly a quarter appear once; the ten largest clones hold 4% to 5.5%. Sequencing was performed on PBMCs, mostly from graft donor cells, taken 360 days after TCRalphabeta/CD19-depleted stem cell transplant. These receptors were obtained from a female patient between 2 and 15 years old who had a stem cell transplant for congenital amegakaryocytic thrombocytopenia, so the T cells may come from the graft donor.

CDR3 amino acids: CASSTRLAGGLYTDTQYF. The CDR3 DNA is TGTGCCAGCAGTACCCGACTAGCGGGAGGGCTATACACAGATACGCAGTATTTT. The rearrangement uses TRBV27 and TRBJ2-3; 14 nucleotides align to TRBD2. CDR1 and CDR2 (germline): MNHEY, SMNVEV (reference sequence). Losses at the gene ends were 5 bases for V and 2 bases for J; bases not matched to a gene: 9. The CDR3 extends over 18 amino acids.

This clonotype has at least ten counts. The rearrangement joins TRBV5-1 to TRBJ2-1, with 7 bases fitting TRBD1. The V gene's germline CDR1 is SGHRS and CDR2 YFSETQ. V was clipped by 4 bases and J by 0 bases; unmatched bases: 7. The CDR3 is 16 amino acids. The DNA of the CDR3 is TGCGCCAGCAGCATTCGACAGGGTAGCTCCTACAATGAGCAGTTCTTC. Protein sequence: CASSIRQGSSYNEQFF. Full variable domain (rest looked up from reference TRBV5-1 and TRBJ2-1): KAGVTQTPRYLIKTRGQQVTLSCSPISGHRSVSWYQQTPGQGLQFLFEYFSETQRNKGNFPGRFSGRQFSNSRSEMNVSTLELGDSALYLCASSIRQGSSYNEQFFGPGTRLTVL.

The CDR3 protein is CASSVARDPLYNEQFF. The CDR3 region has the DNA TGTGCCAGCAGTGTCGCTCGGGATCCCTTATACAATGAGCAGTTCTTC. The chain combines TRBV2 with TRBJ2-1; D perhaps matches TRBD2 (5 bases). The CDR3 loop spans 16 amino acids. CDR1 and CDR2 from the germline V gene are SNHLY and FYNNEI. V lost 4 bases and J 4 bases, leaving 17 bases between the germline ends.

The chain recombines TRBV12-3 or TRBV12-4 with TRBJ2-7, with unresolved D. V lost 2 bases and J lost 2, with 13 bases in between. CDR3 size: 15 residues. The CDR3 loop is CASSLFGPTPYEQYF. Here the CDR3 DNA reads TGTGCCAGCAGTTTATTTGGACCTACTCCCTACGAGCAGTACTTC.

This clonotype has a handful of counts. The J gene is TRBJ1-1, the V gene TRBV12-3 or TRBV12-4; perhaps TRBD1 as D (5 bases). The CDR3 is made up of 14 amino acids. Trimming stripped 8 bases from V and 4 bases from J, with 17 bases between. CDR3 protein: CASSNQGSGTEAFF. CDR3 nucleotides: TGTGCCAGCTCAAACCAGGGTTCGGGCACTGAAGCTTTCTTT.

The chain links TRBV10-2 to TRBJ2-5; the D gene is possibly TRBD2 (6 bases). The CDR3 runs 17 residues. Germline V gene sequence: CDR1 WSHSY, CDR2 SAAADI. V was shortened by 0 bases and J by 1 base, with 15 bases between the two germline ends. The CDR3 DNA sequence: TGCGCCAGCAGTGAGTCGGGGTGGGGGGACCTCCAAGAGACCCAGTACTTC. Its translation is CASSESGWGDLQETQYF.

In this sample, this clonotype turned up a few times. This chain connects TRBV10-3 to TRBJ2-1; D is undetermined. This CDR3 region has 12 residues. Trimming removed 3 bases at V and 10 bases at J, with 10 bases between. The germline gives CDR1 ENHRY, CDR2 SYGVKD. CDR3 residues: CAISEGHSEQFF. CDR3 nucleotides: TGTGCCATCAGTGAAGGGCATTCCGAGCAGTTCTTC.

This clonotype was found a few times. This chain joins TRBV4-1 and TRBJ1-2; D is unresolved. CDR1 is MGHRA, CDR2 YSYEKL, per germline. Deletions cut 2 bases from V and 8 bases from J, with 9 bases between. This CDR3 has 12 residues. In nucleotides, the CDR3 is TGCGCCAGCAGCCAAAGTTCATTCGGCTACACCTTC. Translation gives CASSQSSFGYTF.

The chain joins TRBV12-3 or TRBV12-4 to TRBJ2-7; 9 nucleotides align to TRBD1. This CDR3 has 17 residues. The junction had 12 bases not matched to a gene; V was cut back by 5 bases and J by 1 base. This chain's CDR3 is CASSQGQGIVRSYEQYF. As DNA, the CDR3 is TGTGCCAGCAGTCAAGGACAGGGGATTGTACGTTCCTACGAGCAGTACTTC.